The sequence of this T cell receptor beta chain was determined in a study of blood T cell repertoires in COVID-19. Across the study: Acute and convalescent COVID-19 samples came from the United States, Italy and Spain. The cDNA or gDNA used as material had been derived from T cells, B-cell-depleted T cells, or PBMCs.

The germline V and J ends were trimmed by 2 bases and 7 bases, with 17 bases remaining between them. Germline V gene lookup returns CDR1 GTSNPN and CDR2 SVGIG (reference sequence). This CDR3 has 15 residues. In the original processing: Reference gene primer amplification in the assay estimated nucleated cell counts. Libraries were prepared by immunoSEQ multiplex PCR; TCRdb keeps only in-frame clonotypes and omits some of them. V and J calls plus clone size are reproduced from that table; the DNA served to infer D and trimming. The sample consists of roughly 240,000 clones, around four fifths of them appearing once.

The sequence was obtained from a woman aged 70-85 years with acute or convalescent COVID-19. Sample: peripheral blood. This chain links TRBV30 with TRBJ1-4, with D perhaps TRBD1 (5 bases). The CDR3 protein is CAWSIAGAALEKLFF. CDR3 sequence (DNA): TGTGCCTGGAGTATCGCTGGGGCTGCCCTTGAAAAACTGTTTTTT.